The clone carrying this T cell receptor (beta chain) came up many times. Its antigen is not identified. V was pared by 3 bases and J by 0 bases, with 5 bases of the junction left unmatched. CDR3 size: 17 residues. The germline gives CDR1 SGHTA, CDR2 FQGTGA. TCR beta CDR3 regions were amplified from RNA transcripts. The TCR CDR3 first-round RT-PCR relied on the HTBI primer set. TCRdb reanalysed the multiplex PCR reads using MiXCR and keeps one entry per CDR3 protein. Counted here are around 600,000 distinct CDR3 sequences, about 15% occurring once; the ten biggest clones make up under 15%. This specimen comes from a study of T cells in Graves' hyperthyroidism and ophthalmopathy. General observations from the study: Most thyroid-expanded clonotypes above 0.001 were also found in blood.

Using approximately 10 ml of fresh peripheral blood, PBMCs were prepared. This chain connects TRBV7-3 to TRBJ1-5; 10 bases agree with TRBD1. Specimen: blood. The source is a woman aged 50 to 60 with Graves' ophthalmopathy. The CDR3 DNA reads as TGTGCCAGCAGCTTCTCCGGGACAGGGGTTAGCAATCAGCCCCAGCATTTT. Its protein product is CASSFSGTGVSNQPQHF.